The 9 T cell receptor beta chains in this list originate from one sample, sequenced in a study of control samples from healthy donors and cancer patients. Produced via immunoSEQ multiplex PCR; TCRdb's table is partial and in-frame only. The sample records roughly 84,000 clones, roughly nine tenths being singletons. The sample taken for sequencing was blood. All receptors derive from a man aged 45 to 65 in good health.

The rearrangement uses TRBV5-4 and TRBJ2-4; D tentatively fits TRBD1 or TRBD2 (6 bases each). V was cut by 4 bases and J by 9 bases, with 23 bases left in between. CDR3 length equals 16 residues. Germline CDR1 is SGHNT and CDR2 is YYREEE (reference sequence). In DNA form, the CDR3 reads TGTGCCAGCAGCACGGGCGGGGCAGCGGTACAGGGCATTCAGTACTTC. It is translated as CASSTGGAAVQGIQYF.

The rearrangement links TRBV7-7 to TRBJ2-2; the D gene is possibly TRBD1 (5 bases). Trimming stripped 2 bases from V and 1 base from J, with 8 bases between. Germline CDR1 reads SSHAT; CDR2 reads FNYEAQ (reference sequence). The CDR3 runs 15 residues. The CDR3 nucleotides read TGTGCCAGCAGCTTAAAGCAGGGGAACACCGGGGAGCTGTTTTTT. As protein: CASSLKQGNTGELFF.

The chain employs TRBV27 and TRBJ1-5; D not resolved. V was pared by 3 bases and J by 0 bases, with 9 bases between. The CDR3 length is 15 residues. Germline V gives CDR1 MNHEY, CDR2 SMNVEV (reference sequence). The CDR3 nucleotides are TGTGCCAGCAGTTTGCACGGAGGTAGCAATCAGCCCCAGCATTTT. This encodes CASSLHGGSNQPQHF.

J is TRBJ1-1 and V is TRBV12-3 or TRBV12-4; the D is unclear. This CDR3 is built from 13 residues. V was pared by 7 bases and J by 5 bases, with 14 bases between. CDR3 bases: TGTGCCAGCAATTTTTGGGGAGGGACTGAAGCTTTCTTT. Amino acid sequence: CASNFWGGTEAFF.

The CDR3 is CASSPSGLHTIGEQFF. The CDR3 nucleotides are TGTGCCAGCAGCCCTTCGGGACTTCACACAATTGGTGAGCAGTTCTTC. V usage is TRBV7-2 and J usage is TRBJ2-1; D might be TRBD2 (6 bases). The CDR3 has 16 amino acids. The germline V and J ends were trimmed by 5 bases and 9 bases, with 23 bases remaining between them. The germline CDR1 and CDR2 sequences are SGHTA and FQGNSA.

This rearrangement joins TRBV27 to TRBJ1-2; a weak D match, TRBD1 (6 bases). Germline-derived CDR1 and CDR2 are MNHEY and SMNVEV (reference sequence). CDR3 length: 15 amino acids. V shed 5 bases and J shed 8 bases, with 21 bases lying between them. The CDR3 region is CASSTGTKDQGGYTF. The CDR3 nucleotides are TGTGCCAGCAGTACCGGGACAAAGGATCAGGGGGGCTACACCTTC.

The chain recombines TRBV5-1 with TRBJ1-2; 8 bases fit TRBD1. The CDR3 consists of 16 residues. Germline-derived CDR1 and CDR2 are SGHRS and YFSETQ. After removal of 2 bases from V and 6 bases from J, the junction contained 12 bases not matched to a gene. The CDR3 DNA sequence: TGCGCCAGCAGCTTAGGATCAGGGGGCCTTCTGGATGGCTACACCTTC. Translation gives CASSLGSGGLLDGYTF. Variable domain in full (rest from reference TRBV5-1 and TRBJ1-2): KAGVTQTPRYLIKTRGQQVTLSCSPISGHRSVSWYQQTPGQGLQFLFEYFSETQRNKGNFPGRFSGRQFSNSRSEMNVSTLELGDSALYLCASSLGSGGLLDGYTFGSGTRLTVV.

This chain uses TRBV6-2 or TRBV6-3 with TRBJ1-5; D not certain. This CDR3 is 13 amino acids long. V lost 0 bases to trimming and J lost 7 bases, with 7 bases between them. Germline CDR1 reads MNHEY; CDR2 reads SVGEGT. The DNA of the CDR3 is TGTGCCAGCAGTTACTCACTTCAACAGCCCCAGCATTTT. Amino acids: CASSYSLQQPQHF.

This chain uses TRBV10-3 with TRBJ1-4; unclear D gene. The CDR3 has 17 residues. The V and J ends lost 5 bases and 1 base respectively, with 17 bases between them. Germline V gene sequence: CDR1 ENHRY, CDR2 SYGVKD. Here the CDR3 DNA reads TGTGCCATCAGTAGAAATTGGCTCGATGAAACTAATGAAAAACTGTTTTTT. Encoded protein: CAISRNWLDETNEKLFF.